The source of this T cell receptor beta chain is a study of blood T cell repertoires in COVID-19. Study-level information: The study drew acute and convalescent COVID-19 samples from the United States, Italy and Spain. In each case, the material was cDNA or gDNA derived from T cells, B-cell-depleted T cells, or PBMCs.

Germline CDR1 is LNHDA and CDR2 is SQIVND (reference sequence). The ends were cut back, 5 bases at V and 6 bases at J, with 7 bases in the middle. The CDR3 has 11 residues. Source study methods: Estimates of nucleated cell counts were drawn from the amplification of reference gene primers. The data were produced by immunoSEQ multiplex PCR, yet TCRdb's version contains in-frame clones alone and is incomplete. The DNA was the basis for D and trimming; V, J and clone size are from that table. The table shows about 270,000 clones, with about 89% occurring only once. Sequencing was done on a sample of peripheral blood. The chain joins TRBV19 to TRBJ1-2; D is ambiguous. This TCR derives from a man aged 35-49 years with active or convalescent COVID-19. The CDR3, as DNA: TGTGCCAGTAGTGAACAGAATGGCTACACCTTC. Its translation is CASSEQNGYTF.